The T cell receptor (beta chain) described here comes from a study of cytomegalovirus exposure and HLA in healthy donors. Study-level findings and limits: Other equally common chains were less clonally expanded than HLA-associated TCR beta chains, a later analysis showed. Later analysis associated a missense DCLRE1C variant with TCR beta V- and J-gene trimming.

In the case of this clone: Its cognate antigen is unknown.

Use of 60 Vbeta and 13 Jbeta primers characterized the PCR. The method was immunoSEQ multiplex PCR; TCRdb's version includes in-frame clones alone and lacks a portion of them. In the table there are 120,000 to 150,000 clones, about 78% of which are singletons. The specimen was PBMCs. The clonotype was recovered from a man aged 18 to 29 in good health and CMV-seronegative.

As DNA, the CDR3 is TGTGCCAGCTCCCGGGGACAGTCGAACACCGGGGAGCTGTTTTTT. It codes for CASSRGQSNTGELFF. This chain uses TRBV18 with TRBJ2-2, with 7 bases lining up with TRBD1. Germline V lookup: CDR1 KGHSH, CDR2 LQKENI. The CDR3 is 15 residues long. Losses at the gene ends were 6 bases for V and 0 bases for J; bases not matched to a gene: 4.